This T cell receptor (beta chain) was recovered during a study of T cell repertoires in cytomegalovirus infection. In this sample, this clonotype turned up a few times. Its antigen is unknown. One entry per CDR3 protein results from TCRdb running MiXCR on the reads. The table has tens of thousands of distinct CDR3 sequences, 20% to 30% seen once. Germline V gives CDR1 MNHNS, CDR2 SASEGT. This CDR3 has 13 amino acids. With V trimmed by 6 bases and J by 5 bases, 5 bases remained unmatched. The TCR originated in a human donor in good health (CMV status not recorded). Some clones in this sample may be carry-over from other donors' samples. The starting material was CD8+ T cells from cultured PBMCs, obtained from culture after CMV antigen stimulation. This sequence joins TRBV6-1 and TRBJ1-1; 8 bases match TRBD1. CDR3 protein: CASSDRGGTEAFF. The CDR3 region has the DNA TGTGCCAGCAGCGACAGGGGAGGGACTGAAGCTTTCTTT.